A selection of T cell receptor beta chains follows, all from one sample in a study of molecular identifiers for immune sequencing clone quantification. TCRdb redid the calling of the PCR reads with MiXCR, one entry per CDR3 protein. The data contain 85,000 to 130,000 distinct CDR3 sequences, roughly a third of them singletons. The specimen was naive CD8+ T cells from blood, with Jurkat cell RNA spiked in. The source is a human donor in good health. Some libraries in this study had Jurkat cell RNA spiked in. Each CDR3 is given with its conserved first and last residue. A D gene is named only where the DNA matches it firmly. The listing skips clone size in some rows; elsewhere it reads once, few, many or a size class.

abundance,v_gene,d_gene,j_gene,CDR3nt,CDR3aa
.,TRBV7-6,.,TRBJ2-1,TGTGCCAGCAGCCACCCCTTGTCGCCGGAGCAGTTCTTC,CASSHPLSPEQFF
few,TRBV20-1,TRBD1,TRBJ2-7,TGCAGTGTCACGACAGGGTTCGAGCAGTACTTC,CSVTTGFEQYF
.,TRBV7-9,TRBD1,TRBJ2-3,TGTGCCAGCAGCTCGACAGGGTCTGGCACAGATACGCAGTATTTT,CASSSTGSGTDTQYF
few,TRBV19,TRBD1,TRBJ2-1,TGTGCCAGTAAACCGACAGGGGTGACCTACAATGAGCAGTTCTTC,CASKPTGVTYNEQFF
.,TRBV20-1,.,TRBJ2-3,TGCAGTGCTAGGCCCCCTGCGATTGGTACGCAGTATTTT,CSARPPAIGTQYF
.,TRBV6-5,.,TRBJ2-1,TGTGCCAGCAGTTATATCGCGTTGAGCTCCTACAATGAGCAGTTCTTC,CASSYIALSSYNEQFF
.,TRBV20-1,TRBD2,TRBJ2-2,TGCAGTGCTCCACCGCTAGCGGGTACCGGGGAGCTGTTTTTT,CSAPPLAGTGELFF
few,TRBV19,TRBD2,TRBJ2-7,TGTGCCAGTAGTACTAGCGGCTACGAGCAGTACTTC,CASSTSGYEQYF
.,TRBV18,TRBD2,TRBJ2-6,TGTGCCAGCTCACCCTACAGACTAGCGGGGGTCTCTGGGGCCAACGTCCCGACTTTC,CASSPYRLAGVSGANVPTF
many,TRBV7-9,.,TRBJ1-1,TGTGCCAGCAGTAATGACAGACAGTGGTCTGAAGCTTTCTTT,CASSNDRQWSEAFF
few,TRBV10-2,.,TRBJ2-5,TGCGCCAGCGGGGGACAACCCCTATTC,CASGGQPLF